The 9 T cell receptor beta chains given below trace back to one sample, sequenced in a study of CD8 T cells in ankylosing spondylitis. TCRdb processed the 5' RACE reads anew with MiXCR; each CDR3 protein has one entry. This table holds 200,000 to 300,000 distinct CDR3 sequences, roughly 8.6% found once. The specimen was blood, either unsorted or a sorted T cell fraction (not recorded which). Receptors were obtained from a male donor with ankylosing spondylitis or in good health (not recorded which).

This clonotype has at least ten counts. V is TRBV6-2 or TRBV6-3 and J is TRBJ2-1; TRBD2 aligns across 7 bases. The CDR3 has 19 amino acids. Germline CDR1 and CDR2: MNHEY and SVGEGT. Trimming took 5 bases from V and 3 from J; bases not matched to a gene: 19. Here the CDR3 reads CASSQMVVLADPYYNEQFF. In DNA form, the CDR3 reads TGTGCCAGCAGTCAAATGGTGGTTCTAGCGGACCCTTACTACAATGAGCAGTTCTTC.

This clonotype came up many times. This chain joins TRBV7-9 and TRBJ2-1; D possibly corresponds to TRBD2 (6 bases). The ends were cut back, 0 bases at V and 2 bases at J, with 14 bases in the middle. Germline V gives CDR1 SEHNR, CDR2 FQNEAQ (reference sequence). The CDR3 consists of 17 residues. CDR3 bases: TGTGCCAGCAGCTTAGCGAGGGGAATAGCGGCCTACAATGAGCAGTTCTTC. Amino acid sequence: CASSLARGIAAYNEQFF.

V and J are TRBV5-6 and TRBJ2-5; possible D gene TRBD1, 5 bases. The ends were cut back, 2 bases at V and 5 bases at J, with 13 bases in the middle. The CDR3 has 14 residues. Germline V gene lookup returns CDR1 SGHDT and CDR2 YYEEEE. CDR3 loop: CASSFVGVRETQYF. The CDR3 DNA reads as TGTGCCAGCAGCTTTGTAGGGGTCCGGGAGACCCAGTACTTC. The full variable domain, rest sourced from reference TRBV5-6 and TRBJ2-5, is DAGVTQSPTHLIKTRGQQVTLRCSPKSGHDTVSWYQQALGQGPQFIFQYYEEEERQRGNFPDRFSGHQFPNYSSELNVNALLLGDSALYLCASSFVGVRETQYFGPGTRLLVL.

The table lists this clonotype with many counts. The chain has TRBV7-6 and TRBJ1-2; 11 nucleotides line up with TRBD1. Per the germline V gene, CDR1 is SGHVS and CDR2 is FNYEAQ. Unmatched junction bases numbered 3, after V lost 5 bases and J lost 7 bases. The CDR3 contains 13 residues. CDR3 protein: CASSGQGAFGYTF. CDR3 DNA: TGTGCCAGCAGCGGACAGGGGGCGTTTGGCTACACCTTC.

Many counts were recorded for this clonotype. V is TRBV20-1 and J is TRBJ2-5; possible D gene TRBD2, 5 bases. The germline V and J ends were trimmed by 6 bases and 2 bases, with 19 bases remaining between them. The CDR3 is made up of 15 amino acids. CDR1 and CDR2 (germline): DFQATT, SNEGSKA (reference sequence). CDR3: CSAQYGASQQETQYF. The CDR3 bases are TGCAGTGCCCAATACGGAGCTAGCCAACAAGAGACCCAGTACTTC.

This clonotype was recorded many times. This chain joins TRBV15 and TRBJ1-2; D is perhaps TRBD1 (5 bases). The CDR3 spans 14 residues. Germline-derived CDR1 and CDR2 are LNHNV and YYDKDF (reference sequence). Trimming took 1 base from V and 6 from J, leaving 12 bases between them. This CDR3 reads CATSRVGGIHGYTF. In DNA, the CDR3 is TGTGCCACCAGCAGAGTGGGGGGTATACATGGCTACACCTTC. Full variable domain (remainder filled in from reference TRBV15 and TRBJ1-2): DAMVIQNPRYQVTQFGKPVTLSCSQTLNHNVMYWYQQKSSQAPKLLFHYYDKDFNNEADTPDNFQSRRPNTSFCFLDIRSPGLGDTAMYLCATSRVGGIHGYTFGSGTRLTVV.

In the case of this clonotype: At one boundary the junction diverges from the germline segment, which might be a read error. The genes are TRBV5-1 and TRBJ2-3, with D unresolved. CDR1 is SGHRS, CDR2 YFSETQ, per germline. CDR3 length: 15 amino acids. The CDR3 nucleotides are TGCGCCAGCAGCTTGGCGTCAGGCCGCACAGATGCGCAGTATTTT. Protein: CASSLASGRTDAQYF. Together with reference TRBV5-1 and TRBJ2-3, the CDR3 gives the full variable domain: KAGVTQTPRYLIKTRGQQVTLSCSPISGHRSVSWYQQTPGQGLQFLFEYFSETQRNKGNFPGRFSGRQFSNSRSEMNVSTLELGDSALYLCASSLASGRTDAQYFGPGTRLTVL.

The genes are TRBV6-2 or TRBV6-3 and TRBJ2-1; no definite D call. The CDR3 spans 12 residues. Germline V lookup: CDR1 MNHEY, CDR2 SVGEGT. The CDR3 DNA sequence: TGTGCTCATGGCGCGCCCCACAATGAGCAGTTCTTC. Translated, it gives CAHGAPHNEQFF.

This clonotype has only a few counts. The chain joins TRBV5-6 to TRBJ2-5; 9 bases are a match to TRBD2. Per germline, CDR1 SGHDT and CDR2 YYEEEE. The CDR3 spans 14 residues. Trimming at V came to 5 bases and at J to 2 bases, leaving 4 bases not matched to a gene. In nucleotides, the CDR3 is TGTGCCAGCAGTCGACTAGCGGAACAAGAGACCCAGTACTTC. It translates to CASSRLAEQETQYF.